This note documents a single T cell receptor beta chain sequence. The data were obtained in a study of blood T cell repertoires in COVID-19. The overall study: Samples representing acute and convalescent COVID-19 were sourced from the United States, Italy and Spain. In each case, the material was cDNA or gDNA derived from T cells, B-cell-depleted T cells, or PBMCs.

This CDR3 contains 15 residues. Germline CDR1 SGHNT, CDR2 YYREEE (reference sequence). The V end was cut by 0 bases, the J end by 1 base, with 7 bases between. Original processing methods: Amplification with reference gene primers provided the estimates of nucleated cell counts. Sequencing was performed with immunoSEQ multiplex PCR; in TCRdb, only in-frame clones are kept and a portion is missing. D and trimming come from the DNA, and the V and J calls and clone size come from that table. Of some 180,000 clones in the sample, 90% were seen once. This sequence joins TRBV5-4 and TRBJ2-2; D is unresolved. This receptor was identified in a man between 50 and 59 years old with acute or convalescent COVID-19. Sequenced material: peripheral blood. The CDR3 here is CASSLGLQNTGELFF. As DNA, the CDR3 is TGTGCCAGCAGCTTGGGACTGCAGAACACCGGGGAGCTGTTTTTT.